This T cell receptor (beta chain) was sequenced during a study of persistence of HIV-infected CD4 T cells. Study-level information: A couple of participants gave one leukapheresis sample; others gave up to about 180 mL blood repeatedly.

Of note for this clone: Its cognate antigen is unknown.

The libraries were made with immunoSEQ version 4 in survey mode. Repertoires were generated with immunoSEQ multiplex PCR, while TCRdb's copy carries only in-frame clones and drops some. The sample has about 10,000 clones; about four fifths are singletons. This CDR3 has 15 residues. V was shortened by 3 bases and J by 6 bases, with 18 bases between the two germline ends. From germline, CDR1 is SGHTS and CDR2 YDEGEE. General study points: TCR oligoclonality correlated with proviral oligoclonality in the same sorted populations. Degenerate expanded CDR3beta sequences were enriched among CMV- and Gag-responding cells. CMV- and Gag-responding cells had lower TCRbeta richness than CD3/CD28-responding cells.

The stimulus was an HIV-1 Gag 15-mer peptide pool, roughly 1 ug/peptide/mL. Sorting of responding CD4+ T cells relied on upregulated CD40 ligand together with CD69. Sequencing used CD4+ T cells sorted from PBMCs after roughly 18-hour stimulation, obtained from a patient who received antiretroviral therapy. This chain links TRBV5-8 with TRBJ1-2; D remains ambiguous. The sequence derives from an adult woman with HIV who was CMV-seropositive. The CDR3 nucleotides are TGTGCCAGCAGCTCGAGAGGGTCCTACAAGAATGGCTACACCTTC. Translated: CASSSRGSYKNGYTF. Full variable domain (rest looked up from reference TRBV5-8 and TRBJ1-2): EAGVTQSPTHLIKTRGQQATLRCSPISGHTSVYWYQQALGLGLQFLLWYDEGEERNRGNFPPRFSGRQFPNYSSELNVNALELEDSALYLCASSSRGSYKNGYTFGSGTRLTVV.